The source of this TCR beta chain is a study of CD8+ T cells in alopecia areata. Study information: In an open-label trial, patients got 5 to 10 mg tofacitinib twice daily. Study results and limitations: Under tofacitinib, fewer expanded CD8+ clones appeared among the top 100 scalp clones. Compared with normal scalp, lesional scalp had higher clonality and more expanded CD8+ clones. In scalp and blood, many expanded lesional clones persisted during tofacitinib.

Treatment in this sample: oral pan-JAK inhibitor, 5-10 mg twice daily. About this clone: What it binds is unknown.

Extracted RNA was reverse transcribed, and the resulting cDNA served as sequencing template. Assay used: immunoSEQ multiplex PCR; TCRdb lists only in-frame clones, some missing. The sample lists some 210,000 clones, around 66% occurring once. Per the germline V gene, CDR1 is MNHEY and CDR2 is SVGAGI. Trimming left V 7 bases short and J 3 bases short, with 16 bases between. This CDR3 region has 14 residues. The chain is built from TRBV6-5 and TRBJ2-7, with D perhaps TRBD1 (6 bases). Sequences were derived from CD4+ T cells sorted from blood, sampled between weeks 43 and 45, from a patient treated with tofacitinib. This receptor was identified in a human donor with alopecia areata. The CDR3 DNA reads TGTGCCAGCAAGTCGCAGGGGAATGTCTACGAGCAGTACTTC. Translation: CASKSQGNVYEQYF.